A selection of T cell receptor beta chains follows, all from one sample in a study of T cells in Graves' hyperthyroidism and ophthalmopathy. TCRdb used MiXCR to reprocess the multiplex PCR reads, holding one entry per CDR3 protein. The table shows some 760,000 distinct CDR3 sequences, with around 13% occurring only once. The sample comprised blood. The receptor set was obtained from a woman younger than 35 with Graves' hyperthyroidism. CDR3s include the opening cysteine and the closing phenylalanine or tryptophan. The order of the fields is clone size, J gene, V gene, D gene, CDR3 protein, CDR3 DNA. The D gene is left open where the match is weak. Clone size is stated in some rows and not others, as once, few, many or a class when expanded.

>many|TRBJ1-1|TRBV2|.
CASSGTGPTEAFF
TGTGCCAGCAGTGGTACAGGGCCCACTGAAGCTTTCTTT
>many|TRBJ1-2|TRBV12-3/TRBV12-4|TRBD1
CASRSHSSDRAHTF
TGTGCCAGCAGATCCCATTCCTCGGACAGGGCCCACACCTTC
>many|TRBJ2-3|TRBV20-1|TRBD1
CSAPLDRGPTDTQYF
TGCAGTGCTCCCCTGGACAGGGGGCCAACAGATACGCAGTATTTT
>once|TRBJ2-1|TRBV6-4|TRBD2
CASSETGGGNEQFF
TGTGCCAGCAGTGAAACGGGAGGGGGGAATGAGCAGTTCTTC
>once|TRBJ1-4|TRBV19|.
CASSGGGATNEKLFF
TGTGCCAGTAGTGGAGGCGGGGCAACTAATGAAAAACTGTTTTTT
>many|TRBJ2-7|TRBV6-1|TRBD1
CASSRDGTGESNFTYEQYF
TGTGCCAGCAGCCGCGACGGGACAGGCGAGTCTAACTTCACCTACGAGCAGTACTTC
>few|TRBJ2-7|TRBV12-3/TRBV12-4|.
CASSSSGTGRYEQYF
TGTGCCAGCAGTTCCTCCGGGACTGGAAGGTACGAGCAGTACTTC
>.|TRBJ2-6|TRBV5-1|.
CASSLGRSGANVLTF
TGCGCCAGCAGCTTGGGCCGCTCTGGGGCCAACGTCCTGACTTTC
>.|TRBJ2-5|TRBV7-3|.
CASSLSGGAWETQYF
TGTGCCAGCAGCTTAAGTGGGGGTGCCTGGGAGACCCAGTACTTC
>few|TRBJ2-7|TRBV10-3|.
CAISESRGERETYEQYF
TGTGCCATCAGTGAGTCAAGGGGGGAGAGGGAAACCTACGAGCAGTACTTC
>.|TRBJ1-2|TRBV5-8|.
CASSLASERANYGYTF
TGTGCCAGCAGCTTGGCTTCGGAACGGGCTAACTATGGCTACACCTTC
>.|TRBJ1-5|TRBV28|TRBD1
CASSLGGGDGPQHF
TGTGCCAGCAGTTTAGGAGGGGGCGACGGCCCCCAGCATTTT
>few|TRBJ2-1|TRBV6-9|.
CASSYQRGSYNEQFF
TGTGCCAGCAGTTACCAGCGAGGGTCCTACAATGAGCAGTTCTTC
>few|TRBJ2-3|TRBV29-1|.
CSVGQGGSTDTQYF
TGCAGCGTTGGACAGGGAGGGAGCACAGATACGCAGTATTTT
>many|TRBJ2-1|TRBV27|.
CASSLLTSFDEQFF
TGTGCCAGCAGTCTACTGACATCTTTCGATGAGCAGTTCTTC
>once|TRBJ1-1|TRBV4-1|TRBD1
CASSQERNRRQGLTEAFF
TGCGCCAGCAGCCAAGAACGTAATCGACGACAGGGGTTGACTGAAGCTTTCTTT